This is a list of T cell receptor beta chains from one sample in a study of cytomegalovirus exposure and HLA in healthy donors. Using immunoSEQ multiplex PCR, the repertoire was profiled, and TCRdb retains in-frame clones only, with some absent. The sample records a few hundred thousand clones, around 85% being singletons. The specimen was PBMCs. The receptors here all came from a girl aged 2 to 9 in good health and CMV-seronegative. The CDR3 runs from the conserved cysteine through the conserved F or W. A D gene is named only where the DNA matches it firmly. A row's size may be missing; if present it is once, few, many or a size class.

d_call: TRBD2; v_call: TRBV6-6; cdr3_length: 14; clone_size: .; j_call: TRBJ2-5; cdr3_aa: CASSTSGGAETQYF; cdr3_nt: TGTGCCAGCAGTACTAGCGGGGGGGCAGAGACCCAGTACTTC
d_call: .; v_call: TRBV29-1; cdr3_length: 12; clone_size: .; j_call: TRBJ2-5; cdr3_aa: CSVVRGMETQYF; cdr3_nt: TGCAGCGTTGTAAGAGGGATGGAGACCCAGTACTTC
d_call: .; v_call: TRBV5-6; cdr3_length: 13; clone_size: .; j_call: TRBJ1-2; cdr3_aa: CASSLGGNYGYTF; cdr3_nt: TGTGCCAGCAGCTTGGGAGGGAACTATGGCTACACCTTC
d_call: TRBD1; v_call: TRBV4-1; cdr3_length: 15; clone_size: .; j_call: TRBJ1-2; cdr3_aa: CASSRGTGQGNGYTF; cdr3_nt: TGCGCCAGCAGCCGAGGGACAGGGCAAGGGAATGGCTACACCTTC
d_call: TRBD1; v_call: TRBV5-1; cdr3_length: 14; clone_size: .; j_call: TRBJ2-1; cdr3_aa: CASTPGQGYNEQFF; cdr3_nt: TGCGCCAGTACCCCGGGACAGGGATACAATGAGCAGTTCTTC
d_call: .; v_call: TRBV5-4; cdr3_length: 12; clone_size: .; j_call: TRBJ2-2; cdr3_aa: CASTEGAGELFF; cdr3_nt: TGTGCCAGCACCGAAGGGGCCGGGGAGCTGTTTTTT
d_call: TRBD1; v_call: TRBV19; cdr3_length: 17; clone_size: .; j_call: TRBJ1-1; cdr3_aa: CASSIGNRDRGRTEAFF; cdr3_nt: TGTGCCAGTAGTATCGGGAACCGGGACAGGGGGCGCACTGAAGCTTTCTTT
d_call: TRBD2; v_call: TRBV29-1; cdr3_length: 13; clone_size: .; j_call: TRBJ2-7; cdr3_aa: CSVIAGGVNEQYF; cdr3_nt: TGCAGCGTCATAGCGGGGGGAGTCAACGAGCAGTACTTC
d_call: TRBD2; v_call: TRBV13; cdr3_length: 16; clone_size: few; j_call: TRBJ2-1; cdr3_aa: CASSLGTGLLDNEQFF; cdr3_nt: TGTGCCAGCAGCTTAGGGACGGGACTATTAGACAATGAGCAGTTCTTC
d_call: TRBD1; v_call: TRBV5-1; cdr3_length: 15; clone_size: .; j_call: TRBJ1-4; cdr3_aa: CASSLGDSLNEKLFF; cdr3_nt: TGCGCCAGCAGCTTGGGGGACAGTCTAAATGAAAAACTGTTTTTT
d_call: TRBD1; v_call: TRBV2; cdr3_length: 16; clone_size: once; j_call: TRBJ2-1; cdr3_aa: CASSFYRGRSSNEQFF; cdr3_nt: TGTGCCAGCAGTTTTTACAGGGGAAGATCATCAAATGAGCAGTTCTTC
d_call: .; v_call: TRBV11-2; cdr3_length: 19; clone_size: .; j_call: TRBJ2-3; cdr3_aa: CASSPRRRIGAGKEHTQYF; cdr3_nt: TGTGCCAGCAGCCCACGCCGTCGGATTGGGGCAGGGAAGGAGCATACGCAGTATTTT
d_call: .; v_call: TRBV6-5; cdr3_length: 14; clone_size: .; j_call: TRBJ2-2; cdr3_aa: CASRAGANTGELFF; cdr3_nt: TGTGCCAGCCGAGCCGGGGCGAACACCGGGGAGCTGTTTTTT
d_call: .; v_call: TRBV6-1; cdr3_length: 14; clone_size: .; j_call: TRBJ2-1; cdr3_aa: CASSVQYRGNEQFF; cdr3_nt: TGTGCCAGCAGTGTGCAGTACCGGGGCAATGAGCAGTTCTTC
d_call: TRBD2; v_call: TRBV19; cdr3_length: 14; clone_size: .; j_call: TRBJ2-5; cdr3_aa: CASNQAGGQETQYF; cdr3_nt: TGTGCCAGTAATCAAGCGGGAGGGCAAGAGACCCAGTACTTC
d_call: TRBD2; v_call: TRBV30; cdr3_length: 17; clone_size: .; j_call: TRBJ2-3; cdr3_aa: CAWMGLAGSFSTDTQYF; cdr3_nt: TGTGCCTGGATGGGACTAGCGGGATCCTTTAGCACAGATACGCAGTATTTT
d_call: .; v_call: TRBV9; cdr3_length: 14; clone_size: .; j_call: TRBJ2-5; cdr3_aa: CASSVGLDPETQYF; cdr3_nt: TGTGCCAGCAGCGTAGGGCTAGATCCGGAGACCCAGTACTTC
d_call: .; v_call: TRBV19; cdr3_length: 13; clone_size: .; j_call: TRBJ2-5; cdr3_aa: CASSIDAGETQYF; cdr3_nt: TGTGCCAGTAGTATAGATGCCGGGGAGACCCAGTACTTC
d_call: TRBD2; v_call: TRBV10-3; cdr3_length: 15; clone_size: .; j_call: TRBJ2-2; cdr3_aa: CAISLTSGSAGELFF; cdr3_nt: TGTGCCATCTCTTTGACTAGCGGGAGTGCCGGGGAGCTGTTTTTT
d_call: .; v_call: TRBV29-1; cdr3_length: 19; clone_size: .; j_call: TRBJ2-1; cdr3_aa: CSALGGTVELAGSYNEQFF; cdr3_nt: TGCAGCGCTTTGGGCGGGACAGTAGAGTTAGCCGGCTCCTACAATGAGCAGTTCTTC
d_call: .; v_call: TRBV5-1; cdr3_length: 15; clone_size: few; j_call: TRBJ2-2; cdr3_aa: CASSVAQTPTGELFF; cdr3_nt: TGCGCCAGCAGCGTAGCGCAAACCCCTACCGGGGAGCTGTTTTTT
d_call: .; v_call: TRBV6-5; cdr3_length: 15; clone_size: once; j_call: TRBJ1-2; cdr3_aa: CASRGRRGAPYGYTF; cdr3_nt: TGTGCCAGCAGGGGAAGGCGGGGGGCCCCCTATGGCTACACCTTC
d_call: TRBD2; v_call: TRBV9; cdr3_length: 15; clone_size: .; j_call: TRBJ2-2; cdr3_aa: CASSVDGRATGELFF; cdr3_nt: TGTGCCAGCAGCGTAGACGGGAGGGCCACCGGGGAGCTGTTTTTT
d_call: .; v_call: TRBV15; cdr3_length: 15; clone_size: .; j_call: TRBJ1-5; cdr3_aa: CATRRGDYSNQPQHF; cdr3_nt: TGTGCCACCAGACGGGGGGACTATAGCAATCAGCCCCAGCATTTT
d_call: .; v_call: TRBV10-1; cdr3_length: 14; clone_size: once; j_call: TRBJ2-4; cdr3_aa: CASSRDTNENIQYF; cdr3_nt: TGCGCCAGCAGTCGGGACACAAACGAAAACATTCAGTACTTC
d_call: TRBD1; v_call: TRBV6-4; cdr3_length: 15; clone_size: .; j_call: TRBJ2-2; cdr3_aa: CASRVQGADTGELFF; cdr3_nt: TGTGCCAGCAGAGTACAGGGGGCGGACACCGGGGAGCTGTTTTTT
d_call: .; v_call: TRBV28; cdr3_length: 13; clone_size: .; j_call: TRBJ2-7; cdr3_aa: CASSLGPPYEQYF; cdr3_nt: TGTGCCAGCAGTTTAGGGCCGCCCTACGAGCAGTACTTC
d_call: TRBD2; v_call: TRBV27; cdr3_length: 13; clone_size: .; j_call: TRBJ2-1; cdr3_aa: CASSSTSGIEQFF; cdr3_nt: TGTGCCAGCAGTTCGACTAGCGGGATTGAGCAGTTCTTC